The sequence of this TCR beta chain was determined in a study of blood T cell repertoires in COVID-19. In the study overall: The cDNA or gDNA used as material had been derived from T cells, B-cell-depleted T cells, or PBMCs.

As handled by the study authors: The assay estimated nucleated cells by amplifying reference gene primers. Here immunoSEQ multiplex PCR was the method, and the copy in TCRdb shows in-frame clones only, minus some. The V and J calls and the clone size are those of that table, but D and trimming were determined from the DNA. There are approximately 100,000 clones in the sample; roughly 80% occur only once, and about 20% lies in the top ten. Germline CDR1 reads MNHNS; CDR2 reads SASEGT. Trimming took 2 bases from V and 3 from J, leaving 14 bases between them. The CDR3 spans 15 residues. This chain uses TRBV6-1 with TRBJ2-7; D ambiguous. The receptor was derived from a man in his 70s with active or convalescent COVID-19. What was sequenced was peripheral blood. Written as DNA, the CDR3 is TGTGCCAGCAGTGAAAAGCCCTCAACTTTCTACGAGCAGTACTTC. This translates into CASSEKPSTFYEQYF.